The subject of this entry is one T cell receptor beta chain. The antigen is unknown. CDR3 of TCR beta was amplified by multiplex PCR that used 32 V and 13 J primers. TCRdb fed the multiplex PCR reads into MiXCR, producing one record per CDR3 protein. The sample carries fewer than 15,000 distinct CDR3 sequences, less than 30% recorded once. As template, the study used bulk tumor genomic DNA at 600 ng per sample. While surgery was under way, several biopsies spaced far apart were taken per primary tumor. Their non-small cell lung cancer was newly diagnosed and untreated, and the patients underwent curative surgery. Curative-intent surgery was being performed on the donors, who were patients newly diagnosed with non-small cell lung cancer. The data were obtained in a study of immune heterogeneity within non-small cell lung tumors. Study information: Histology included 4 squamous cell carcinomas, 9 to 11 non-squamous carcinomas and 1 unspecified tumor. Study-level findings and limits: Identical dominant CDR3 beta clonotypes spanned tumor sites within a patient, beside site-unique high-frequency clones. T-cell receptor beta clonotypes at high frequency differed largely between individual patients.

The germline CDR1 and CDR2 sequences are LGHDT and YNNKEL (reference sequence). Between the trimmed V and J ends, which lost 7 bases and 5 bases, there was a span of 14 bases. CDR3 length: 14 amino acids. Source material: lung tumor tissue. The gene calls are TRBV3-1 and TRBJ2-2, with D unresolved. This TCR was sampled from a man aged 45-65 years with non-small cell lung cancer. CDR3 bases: TGTGCCAGCACTCGAGGATCCCAGACCGGGGAGCTGTTTTTT. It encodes CASTRGSQTGELFF.